The entry below describes one T cell receptor (beta chain). Its target is not known. The data originate from a study of T cells in Graves' hyperthyroidism and ophthalmopathy. Findings and caveats of the study: Blood shared most expanded thyroid clonotypes above 0.001.

Clinical symptoms, serum thyroxine and TRAb, thyroid ultrasound and orbital computed tomography together formed the diagnostic basis. TCR beta CDR3 region amplification was performed from RNA transcripts. Initially, a first-round RT-PCR of the TCR CDR3 employed the HTBI primer set. TCRdb re-called the multiplex PCR reads through MiXCR, storing one row per CDR3 protein. The repertoire consists of a few hundred thousand distinct CDR3 sequences, with under 20% occurring once and the leading ten covering roughly a sixth. The V and J ends lost 4 bases and 6 bases respectively, with 9 bases between them. The CDR3 contains 12 residues. Germline V gene lookup returns CDR1 WSHSY and CDR2 SAAADI.

The rearrangement links TRBV10-2 to TRBJ1-1; D not certain. The TCR originated in a woman between 18 and 29 years old with Graves' ophthalmopathy. Sequenced input: blood. This chain's CDR3 is CASSARAAEAFF. Here the CDR3 DNA reads TGCGCCAGCAGTGCTCGAGCCGCTGAAGCTTTCTTT.